The rows below give T cell receptor beta chains drawn from one sample of a study of blood T cells in healthy people across ages. TCRdb analysed the 5' RACE reads with MiXCR anew, one entry per CDR3 protein. The data show 1.5 million to 2 million distinct CDR3 sequences, 49% seen once. Sequencing used blood. These receptors came from a woman in her thirties or forties in good health. The CDR3 runs from the conserved cysteine through the conserved F or W. Fields, in order: V gene, CDR3 length, clone size, D gene, J gene, CDR3 protein, CDR3 DNA. A D gene is named only where the DNA matches it firmly. The size entry is marked missing in some rows and otherwise reads once, few, many or a size class.

TRBV5-1	15	-	-	TRBJ2-3	CASSKGSPETDTQYF	TGCGCCAGCAGCAAGGGATCCCCAGAGACAGATACGCAGTATTTT
TRBV28	11	few	-	TRBJ1-2	CASRLGDGYTF	TGTGCCAGCAGGCTGGGAGATGGCTACACCTTC
TRBV5-1	14	-	-	TRBJ2-7	CASSFLLSSYEQYF	TGCGCCAGCAGCTTCCTCCTGAGCTCCTACGAGCAGTACTTC
TRBV2	15	-	TRBD1	TRBJ2-7	CASSEEGQVGYEQYF	TGTGCCAGCAGTGAAGAGGGACAGGTGGGCTACGAGCAGTACTTC
TRBV18	17	-	-	TRBJ2-5	CASSPPSLSLTTETQYF	TGTGCCAGCTCACCACCGAGCCTATCACTGACGACGGAGACCCAGTACTTC
TRBV7-9	15	-	-	TRBJ1-4	CASSLVGKGSEKLFF	TGTGCCAGCAGCTTAGTGGGAAAAGGAAGTGAAAAACTGTTTTTT
TRBV6-2/TRBV6-3	12	-	-	TRBJ2-5	CASSYRQSRQYF	TGTGCCAGCAGCTACAGACAGTCACGGCAGTACTTC
TRBV7-8	15	-	TRBD1	TRBJ1-5	CASSEYRGRNQPQHF	TGTGCCAGCAGCGAATACAGGGGCCGCAATCAGCCCCAGCATTTT
TRBV24-1	15	-	-	TRBJ2-3	CATSDYSPTTDTQYF	TGTGCCACCAGTGACTATTCCCCCACGACAGATACGCAGTATTTT
TRBV28	15	-	-	TRBJ2-1	CASSSPTGTYNEQFF	TGTGCCAGCAGTTCCCCGACAGGCACCTACAATGAGCAGTTCTTC
TRBV7-8	18	-	TRBD1	TRBJ2-6	CASSSGQGMASGANVLTF	TGTGCCAGCAGCTCGGGACAGGGGATGGCGTCTGGGGCCAACGTCCTGACTTTC
TRBV6-2/TRBV6-3	14	-	TRBD2	TRBJ2-1	CASKAGGFYNEQFF	TGTGCCAGCAAGGCGGGGGGGTTCTACAATGAGCAGTTCTTC
TRBV7-9	14	few	-	TRBJ2-7	CASSFRGGPFSQYF	TGTGCCAGCAGCTTTCGCGGGGGCCCCTTCAGTCAGTACTTC
TRBV4-2	15	few	TRBD2	TRBJ2-3	CASSHLAGDTDTQYF	TGTGCCAGCAGCCATCTAGCGGGGGACACAGATACGCAGTATTTT
TRBV14	17	few	TRBD2	TRBJ2-1	CASSQAQLAGGNNEQFF	TGTGCCAGCAGCCAAGCCCAACTAGCGGGGGGAAACAATGAGCAGTTCTTC
TRBV7-9	18	-	-	TRBJ2-1	CASSLGHPGGSSYNEQFF	TGTGCCAGCAGCTTGGGACACCCGGGGGGAAGCTCCTACAATGAGCAGTTCTTC
TRBV14	15	-	-	TRBJ1-4	CASSQHVVSNEKLFF	TGTGCCAGCAGCCAACATGTAGTCTCAAATGAAAAACTGTTTTTT
TRBV29-1	15	few	-	TRBJ2-1	CSVVVGVYKDNEQFF	TGCAGCGTTGTGGTGGGGGTCTACAAAGACAATGAGCAGTTCTTC
TRBV6-2/TRBV6-3	16	-	TRBD2	TRBJ2-4	CASRPLAGGEKNIQYF	TGTGCCAGCAGACCCCTAGCGGGGGGGGAAAAGAACATTCAGTACTTC
TRBV9	12	-	-	TRBJ2-1	CASSVRVNEQFF	TGTGCCAGTAGCGTAAGGGTCAATGAGCAGTTCTTC
TRBV25-1	14	-	TRBD1	TRBJ1-1	CASEPISRDRAAFF	TGTGCCAGCGAACCCATCTCCAGGGACAGGGCCGCTTTCTTT
TRBV28	16	-	TRBD1	TRBJ1-1	CASRTGAGGVGTEAFF	TGTGCCAGCAGAACCGGCGCAGGGGGTGTTGGCACTGAAGCTTTCTTT
TRBV28	14	few	-	TRBJ2-5	CASRGRGDQETQYF	TGTGCCAGCAGGGGCAGGGGGGATCAAGAGACCCAGTACTTC
TRBV20-1	12	-	TRBD1	TRBJ1-2	CSAVDRGHGYTF	TGCAGTGCAGTGGACAGGGGGCATGGCTACACCTTC
TRBV7-2	13	few	-	TRBJ2-4	CASSPGTRNEQYF	TGTGCCAGCAGTCCCGGGACCCGCAATGAGCAGTACTTC
TRBV7-3	15	-	-	TRBJ2-1	CASSSTRNPSNEQFF	TGTGCCAGCAGCTCCACTAGAAATCCAAGCAATGAGCAGTTCTTC
TRBV2	13	-	-	TRBJ1-6	CASRDSSRSPLHF	TGTGCCAGCAGGGACAGTTCCCGATCACCCCTCCACTTT
TRBV29-1	14	-	-	TRBJ2-3	CSVSARSGTDTQYF	TGCAGCGTTTCAGCCCGCAGTGGCACAGATACGCAGTATTTT
TRBV6-6	12	few	-	TRBJ2-5	CASFQTQETQYF	TGTGCCAGCTTTCAGACTCAAGAGACCCAGTACTTC